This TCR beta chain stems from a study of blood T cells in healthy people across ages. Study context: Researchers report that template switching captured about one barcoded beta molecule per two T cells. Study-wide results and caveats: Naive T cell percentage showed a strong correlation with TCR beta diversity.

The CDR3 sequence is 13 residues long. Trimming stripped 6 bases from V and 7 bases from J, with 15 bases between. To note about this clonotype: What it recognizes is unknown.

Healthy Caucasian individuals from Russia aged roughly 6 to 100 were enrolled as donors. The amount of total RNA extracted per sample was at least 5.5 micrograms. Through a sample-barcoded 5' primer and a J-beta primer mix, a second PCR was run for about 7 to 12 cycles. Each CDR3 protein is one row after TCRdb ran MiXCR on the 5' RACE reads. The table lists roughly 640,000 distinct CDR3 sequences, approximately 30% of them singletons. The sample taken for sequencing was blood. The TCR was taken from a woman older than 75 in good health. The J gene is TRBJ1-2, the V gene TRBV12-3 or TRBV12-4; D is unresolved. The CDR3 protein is CASSPSSGTGYTF. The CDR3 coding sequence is TGTGCCAGCAGCCCCTCTTCGGGAACTGGCTACACCTTC.